These T cell receptor beta chains were read from a single sample in a study of blood T cell repertoires in COVID-19. Clones were sequenced by immunoSEQ multiplex PCR, and TCRdb holds only the in-frame ones, with some missing. The table lists some 380,000 clones, 81% of them singletons. Material for sequencing was peripheral blood. All receptors come from a human donor with acute or convalescent COVID-19. The donor label of this sample is uncertain. Both conserved end residues are part of each CDR3. A D gene is named only where the DNA matches it firmly. Rows may omit the clone size; those that give it use once, few, many or a size class.

size	V	D	J	CDR3	DNA
-	TRBV7-9	-	TRBJ1-5	CASSLGGGGVRNQPQHF	TGTGCCAGCAGCTTAGGGGGAGGAGGGGTACGCAATCAGCCCCAGCATTTT
once	TRBV3-1/TRBV3-2	TRBD1	TRBJ1-2	CASSPTGDYGYTF	TGTGCCAGCAGCCCGACAGGGGACTATGGCTACACCTTC
-	TRBV28	-	TRBJ1-3	CASSSSVTGSSGNTIYF	TGTGCCAGCAGTTCCTCGGTGACAGGCAGCTCTGGAAACACCATATATTTT
-	TRBV23-1	TRBD1	TRBJ2-7	CANGQGSEQYF	TGCGCCAACGGACAGGGCTCCGAGCAGTACTTC
-	TRBV19	TRBD1	TRBJ2-5	CASRDRQGRGETQYF	TGTGCCAGTAGAGACCGACAGGGTCGGGGAGAGACCCAGTACTTC
-	TRBV7-8	-	TRBJ1-1	CASSYTQVTEAFF	TGTGCCAGCAGCTACACACAGGTCACTGAAGCTTTCTTT
-	TRBV28	-	TRBJ1-6	CATSYGGGNNSPLHF	TGTGCCACCTCCTATGGGGGCGGAAATAATTCACCCCTCCACTTT
once	TRBV5-5	TRBD1	TRBJ1-5	CASSLEGQGDGQPQHF	TGTGCCAGCAGCTTGGAGGGACAGGGGGACGGTCAGCCCCAGCATTTT
-	TRBV7-2	-	TRBJ2-5	CASSLTGKQETQYF	TGTGCCAGCAGCTTGACAGGAAAACAAGAGACCCAGTACTTC
-	TRBV27	TRBD1	TRBJ1-1	CASSGAGTGETEAFF	TGTGCCAGCAGTGGAGCCGGGACAGGGGAAACTGAAGCTTTCTTT
few	TRBV6-5	TRBD1	TRBJ2-2	CASRGQVKVGELFF	TGTGCCAGCCGGGGACAGGTTAAGGTCGGGGAGCTGTTTTTT
-	TRBV6-5	-	TRBJ1-2	CASSAAGVNGYTF	TGTGCCAGCTCGGCGGCAGGGGTTAATGGCTACACCTTC
once	TRBV9	TRBD2	TRBJ2-7	CASSAGTSGTYEQYF	TGTGCCAGCAGCGCAGGGACTAGCGGGACCTACGAGCAGTACTTC
once	TRBV7-9	-	TRBJ2-1	CASSLGQVRRDEQFF	TGTGCCAGCAGCTTAGGTCAGGTTCGGCGGGATGAGCAGTTCTTC
-	TRBV29-1	-	TRBJ1-2	CSVRDRPSNYGYTF	TGCAGCGTGCGAGACAGGCCCTCTAACTATGGCTACACCTTC
once	TRBV7-6	TRBD1	TRBJ1-1	CASSADRHGSAEAFF	TGTGCCAGCAGCGCGGACAGGCATGGTTCCGCTGAAGCTTTCTTT
-	TRBV21-1	-	TRBJ1-1	CASTLTPNDTMNTEAFF	TGTGCCAGCACCCTAACACCGAATGACACGATGAACACTGAAGCTTTCTTT
-	TRBV29-1	-	TRBJ1-5	CSVASSNQPQHF	TGCAGCGTTGCTTCTAGCAATCAGCCCCAGCATTTT
-	TRBV5-6	TRBD1	TRBJ1-2	CASSPRTGPPPRGYTF	TGTGCCAGCAGCCCCCGGACAGGCCCCCCCCCGCGTGGCTACACCTTC